One sample yielded the 32 T cell receptor beta chains listed below, sequenced in a study of blood T cells in healthy people across ages. It was with a sample-barcoded 5' primer and a J-beta primer mix that a second PCR of roughly 7 to 12 cycles was run. TCRdb itself ran the 5' RACE reads through MiXCR, one entry per CDR3 protein. This table has some 940,000 distinct CDR3 sequences, under 35% appearing once. The same data also went into a second study, on T cells of mothers and their children.

The sequencing sample was made of blood. These receptors were obtained from a woman aged 40 to 50 in good health.

The chain is built from TRBV12-3 or TRBV12-4 and TRBJ1-4, with D hard to call. V was cut by 8 bases and J by 3 bases, with 13 bases left in between. This CDR3 comprises 14 residues. The CDR3 DNA is TGTGCCAGCGGCCGCGGGGAAGCTAATGAAAAACTGTTTTTT. Its translation is CASGRGEANEKLFF.

This sequence joins TRBV29-1 and TRBJ1-5; D is possibly TRBD1 (6 bases). CDR1 and CDR2 (germline): SQVTM, ANQGSEA. Trimming left V 4 bases short and J 3 bases short, with 10 bases between. CDR3 length: 13 residues. CDR3 DNA: TGCAGCGTTGCTGGGGGGGCCAATCAGCCCCAGCATTTT. This sequence encodes CSVAGGANQPQHF.

In this sample, this clonotype turned up a few times. A much larger clone differs from this one at a single base, so this may be a read error. V and J are TRBV20-1 and TRBJ2-1, with 9 bases that match TRBD2. The germline V gene encodes CDR1 DFQATT and CDR2 SNEGSKA (reference sequence). The junction had 6 bases not matched to a gene; V was cut back by 0 bases and J by 6 bases. The length of the CDR3 is 15 residues. CDR3 sequence: CSAREGALAGNEQFF. The CDR3 DNA reads as TGCAGTGCTAGAGAGGGTGCACTAGCGGGCAATGAGCAGTTCTTC.

This clonotype was counted ten times or more. V is TRBV7-9 and J is TRBJ2-1, with TRBD2 as a possible D gene (6 bases). V lost 4 bases to trimming and J lost 4 bases, with 11 bases between them. Looked up from germline, CDR1 is SEHNR and CDR2 is FQNEAQ (reference sequence). The CDR3 length is 14 residues. The CDR3 sequence is CASSSGTFYNEQFF. The CDR3 coding sequence is TGTGCCAGCAGCTCCGGGACTTTTTACAATGAGCAGTTCTTC.

In the case of this clonotype: With a much larger clone just one base away, this may be a read error. The chain carries TRBV20-1 and TRBJ2-1, with 9 bases aligning to TRBD2. This CDR3 is built from 17 residues. Germline CDR1 DFQATT, CDR2 SNEGSKA (reference sequence). CDR3: CSARSGVAGVSYDEQFF. For the CDR3, the DNA is TGCAGTGCTAGATCAGGGGTAGCGGGGGTCTCCTACGATGAGCAGTTCTTC.

The chain has TRBV25-1 and TRBJ2-2; D not certain. The CDR3 is made up of 8 amino acids. Looked up from germline, CDR1 is MGHDK and CDR2 is SYGVNS. DNA for the CDR3: TGTGTCAGAGGGGAGCTGTTTTTT. Its protein is CVRGELFF.

As regards this clonotype: Mismatch with germline at one junction end may stem from a read error. V usage is TRBV5-1 and J usage is TRBJ2-7, with 7 nucleotides matching TRBD1. CDR1 and CDR2 from the germline V gene are SGHRS and YFSETQ. CDR3 length equals 15 residues. CDR3 sequence reads: CANSLRKGAIYEQYF. CDR3 DNA sequence: TGCGCCAACAGCTTGAGGAAGGGGGCGATCTACGAGCAGTACTTC.

The chain is built from TRBV7-9 and TRBJ1-1; no reliable D call. The CDR3 runs 15 residues. Germline CDR1 and CDR2: SEHNR and FQNEAQ (reference sequence). V shed 1 base and J shed 2 bases, with 11 bases lying between them. The CDR3 nucleotides are TGTGCCAGCAGCTTAGGCTGGGCGCGAAACACTGAAGCTTTCTTT. Its translation: CASSLGWARNTEAFF.

The chain combines TRBV7-9 with TRBJ1-2; D not resolved. The CDR3 sequence is 13 residues long. Germline CDR1 SEHNR, CDR2 FQNEAQ (reference sequence). V lost 1 base to trimming and J lost 6 bases, with 9 bases between them. In DNA, the CDR3 is TGTGCCAGCAGCTTAGAGGGATGGGATGGCTACACCTTC. This encodes CASSLEGWDGYTF.

This clonotype was found many times. The chain carries TRBV12-3 or TRBV12-4 and TRBJ2-7; 9 nucleotides line up with TRBD1. J lost 4 bases, V lost 6 bases, and 10 bases had no gene match. CDR3 size: 15 residues. The CDR3 sequence: CASRSSGTGYYEQYF. CDR3 coding DNA: TGTGCCAGCAGGTCCTCCGGGACAGGGTATTACGAGCAGTACTTC.

The chain joins TRBV6-4 to TRBJ2-1; 7 nucleotides align to TRBD2. After removal of 2 bases from V and 9 bases from J, the junction contained 4 bases not matched to a gene. The CDR3 runs to 13 residues. CDR1 is MRHNA, CDR2 SNTAGT, per germline. The CDR3 DNA reads TGTGCCAGCAGTGACCAGCGGGGCGGTGAGCAGTTCTTC. Its translation is CASSDQRGGEQFF.

This clonotype was detected a few times. The CDR3: CASSFRANTEAFF. In DNA form, the CDR3 reads TGTGCCAGCAGTTTTCGGGCCAACACTGAAGCTTTCTTT. The rearrangement uses TRBV6-6 and TRBJ1-1; no reliable D call. The CDR3 is 13 amino acids. Germline CDR1 is MNHNY and CDR2 is SVGAGI (reference sequence). V gave up 4 bases and J gave up 2 bases, with 8 bases separating them.

This clonotype was recorded at least ten times. The rearrangement uses TRBV5-1 and TRBJ2-5; a weak D match, TRBD2 (7 bases). Germline V gene data show CDR1 as SGHRS and CDR2 as YFSETQ. The CDR3 totals 16 residues. The V and J ends lost 6 bases and 2 bases respectively, with 20 bases between them. The CDR3 DNA sequence: TGCGCCAGCACCCGGTTTGGAGGGGGGGGACAAGAGACCCAGTACTTC. Protein product: CASTRFGGGGQETQYF.

At least ten counts were recorded for this clonotype. The chain has TRBV7-2 and TRBJ2-3; 12 nucleotides agree with TRBD2. The ends lost 4 bases at V and 7 bases at J; junction bases unmatched: 6. The germline gives CDR1 SGHTA, CDR2 FQGNSA. The CDR3 extends over 15 amino acids. In nucleotides, the CDR3 is TGTGCCAGCAGCTCGTCTAGCGGGGGGGGAAATACGCAGTATTTT. Protein sequence: CASSSSSGGGNTQYF.

This chain connects TRBV27 to TRBJ2-3; TRBD2 aligns across 10 bases. The CDR3 has 14 amino acids. Per the germline V gene, CDR1 is MNHEY and CDR2 is SMNVEV (reference sequence). The ends lost 5 bases at V and 10 bases at J; junction bases unmatched: 9. The CDR3, as DNA: TGTGCCAGCAGTCTACTAGCGGGGCCTAGGGCGCAGTATTTT. This sequence encodes CASSLLAGPRAQYF.

This clonotype was seen at least ten times. The junction does not match germline at one end; this may be a read error. The chain employs TRBV5-1 and TRBJ2-1, with 10 bases lining up with TRBD1. CDR1 SGHRS and CDR2 YFSETQ come from the germline V gene. The CDR3 totals 15 residues. The CDR3 sequence is CASSLGTGDYNEQFF. In DNA, the CDR3 is TGTGCCAGCAGTTTAGGGACAGGGGACTACAATGAGCAGTTCTTC.

In its sample, this clonotype was seen a few times. This chain links TRBV9 with TRBJ2-3; 7 nucleotides agree with TRBD2. V gave up 0 bases and J gave up 3 bases; unmatched junction bases: 13. Germline V gene lookup returns CDR1 SGDLS and CDR2 YYNGEE. The CDR3 extends over 18 amino acids. Here the CDR3 reads CASSVATLGGGGTDTQYF. The CDR3 DNA is TGTGCCAGCAGCGTAGCTACCCTGGGAGGCGGGGGAACAGATACGCAGTATTTT. The full variable domain, rest sourced from reference TRBV9 and TRBJ2-3, is DSGVTQTPKHLITATGQRVTLRCSPRSGDLSVYWYQQSLDQGLQFLIQYYNGEERAKGNILERFSAQQFPDLHSELNLSSLELGDSALYFCASSVATLGGGGTDTQYFGPGTRLTVL.

With respect to this clonotype: A much larger clone differs from this one at a single base, so this may be a read error. V usage is TRBV27 and J usage is TRBJ2-7, with 9 bases identical to TRBD1. There are 14 residues in the CDR3. V dropped 6 bases and J dropped 5; count of bases not matched to a gene: 8. CDR1 and CDR2 from the germline V gene are MNHEY and SMNVEV (reference sequence). This CDR3 reads CASRRGTGIDEQYF. The CDR3 DNA reads as TGTGCCAGCAGGAGGGGGACAGGGATCGACGAGCAGTACTTC.

The CDR3 DNA reads TGTGCCAGCAGCGCGCGGTCACTAGGGAGCACAGATACGCAGTATTTT. It is translated as CASSARSLGSTDTQYF. The gene calls are TRBV7-2 and TRBJ2-3; tentatively, D is TRBD2 (5 bases). Between the trimmed V and J ends, which lost 5 bases and 0 bases, there was a span of 15 bases. The CDR3 spans 16 residues. The germline V gene has CDR1 SGHTA and CDR2 FQGNSA.

This clonotype showed up just a few times. A much more abundant neighbour one base away suggests this may be a read error. The chain recombines TRBV5-1 with TRBJ1-2; 7 nucleotides agree with TRBD1. Unmatched junction bases numbered 10, after V lost 3 bases and J lost 8 bases. Germline CDR1 is SGHRS and CDR2 is YFSETQ. The CDR3 totals 14 residues. The CDR3 sequence is CASSWPGQNFGYTF. CDR3 sequence (DNA): TGCGCCAGCAGCTGGCCGGGACAGAACTTCGGCTACACCTTC.

This clonotype turned up a few times. This sequence joins TRBV20-1 and TRBJ2-5; TRBD2 might be the D (6 bases). CDR3 size: 19 residues. In germline, CDR1 is DFQATT, CDR2 SNEGSKA (reference sequence). The V and J ends lost 0 bases and 8 bases respectively, with 31 bases between them. The CDR3 loop reads CSARDIGLPRRRAVSTQYF. The CDR3 region has the DNA TGCAGTGCTAGAGATATCGGCCTCCCCCGTCGGAGGGCAGTTTCCACCCAGTACTTC.

The chain joins TRBV29-1 to TRBJ2-1; 7 bases line up with TRBD2. V was pared by 4 bases and J by 9 bases, with 9 bases of the junction left unmatched. Germline lookup yields CDR1 SQVTM and CDR2 ANQGSEA. The CDR3 is made up of 13 amino acids. CDR3 nucleotides: TGCAGCGTTGGCCCAGCAGCGGGAAGTGAGCAGTTCTTC. It yields the protein CSVGPAAGSEQFF.

This rearrangement joins TRBV6-2 or TRBV6-3 to TRBJ2-7; D is undetermined. V lost 0 bases and J 0 bases, leaving 15 bases between the germline ends. This CDR3 is built from 17 residues. Germline loops: CDR1 MNHEY, CDR2 SVGEGT. CDR3 loop: CASSYSSGIPSSYEQYF. DNA for the CDR3: TGTGCCAGCAGTTACTCTTCCGGCATCCCAAGCTCCTACGAGCAGTACTTC.

The rearrangement joins TRBV20-1 to TRBJ2-1; TRBD2 aligns across 8 bases. Trimming at V came to 4 bases and at J to 7 bases, leaving 9 bases not matched to a gene. CDR1 DFQATT and CDR2 SNEGSKA come from the germline V gene (reference sequence). There are 14 residues in the CDR3. CDR3 protein: CSATSGGPGNEQFF. The DNA for the CDR3 is TGCAGTGCTACGTCGGGGGGGCCGGGGAATGAGCAGTTCTTC.

This chain joins TRBV25-1 and TRBJ1-2; the D is unclear. The CDR3 extends over 16 amino acids. Per germline, CDR1 MGHDK and CDR2 SYGVNS. The V end was cut by 5 bases, the J end by 3 bases, with 19 bases between. The CDR3 DNA is TGTGCCAGCAGTACTCCCCTCGCAGGCAGCTACTATGGCTACACCTTC. This encodes CASSTPLAGSYYGYTF.

The rearrangement joins TRBV5-1 to TRBJ2-3, with 9 positions matching TRBD2. The ends lost 2 bases at V and 2 bases at J; junction bases unmatched: 12. Germline values: CDR1 SGHRS, CDR2 YFSETQ. The CDR3 totals 18 residues. The CDR3 is CASSLGLAGNRITDTQYF. CDR3 nucleotides: TGCGCCAGCAGCTTAGGGCTAGCGGGAAATAGGATCACAGATACGCAGTATTTT.

The V call is TRBV10-3, the J call TRBJ1-1; no clear D. The germline V and J ends were trimmed by 9 bases and 5 bases, with 22 bases remaining between them. The CDR3 is made up of 15 amino acids. Germline values: CDR1 ENHRY, CDR2 SYGVKD. CDR3 bases: TGTGCCATGCCTCGCGGACGGCATTTGGAGACTGAAGCTTTCTTT. Translated, it gives CAMPRGRHLETEAFF.

This clonotype was seen repeatedly, ten times or more. This chain connects TRBV20-1 to TRBJ1-2; D gene ambiguous. The germline V gene encodes CDR1 DFQATT and CDR2 SNEGSKA (reference sequence). This CDR3 has 13 residues. V gave up 2 bases and J gave up 2 bases, with 9 bases separating them. CDR3 sequence (DNA): TGCAGTGCTAGAAATCGGGAAAACTATGGCTACACCTTC. It yields the protein CSARNRENYGYTF.

This clonotype was detected a few times. CDR3 DNA: TGCGCCAGCAGCCAAGTGGAGATAAACACTGAAGCTTTCTTT. This gives the protein CASSQVEINTEAFF. This chain connects TRBV4-1 to TRBJ1-1; D remains ambiguous. The germline CDR1 and CDR2 sequences are MGHRA and YSYEKL. Trimming cost V 1 base and J 2 bases, with 8 bases left between them. The CDR3 has 14 residues.

The V call is TRBV2, the J call TRBJ2-1, with D perhaps TRBD2 (5 bases). Trimming took off 4 bases at V and 0 bases at J, with 10 bases between the two ends. The CDR3 runs 15 residues. Germline assignment: CDR1 SNHLY and CDR2 FYNNEI. CDR3 region: CASSAGTSSYNEQFF. Here the CDR3 DNA reads TGTGCCAGCAGTGCGGGCACTAGCTCCTACAATGAGCAGTTCTTC.

This clonotype was counted at least ten times. V is TRBV24-1 and J is TRBJ2-7, with 7 positions matching TRBD1. The CDR3 sequence is 16 residues long. In germline, CDR1 is KGHDR, CDR2 SFDVKD. The trim removed 4 bases at V and 0 bases at J, leaving 8 bases unmatched. The CDR3 loop reads CATSDPGTANSYEQYF. Here the CDR3 DNA reads TGTGCCACCAGTGACCCCGGGACAGCCAACTCCTACGAGCAGTACTTC.

This clonotype was detected a few times. The gene calls are TRBV7-9 and TRBJ2-7, with 7 bases that match TRBD1. Germline V lookup: CDR1 SEHNR, CDR2 FQNEAQ (reference sequence). V lost 5 bases to trimming and J lost 5 bases; unmatched junction nucleotides: 12. CDR3 length equals 15 residues. The CDR3 loop is CASSPEGTVIHEQYF. The CDR3 nucleotides are TGTGCCAGCAGCCCCGAGGGGACAGTGATCCACGAGCAGTACTTC.